The clone carrying this T cell receptor beta chain was seen ten or more times. Its specificity is not known. The CDR3 runs 14 residues. V was pared by 7 bases and J by 1 base, with 13 bases between. CDR1 is SGHTA, CDR2 FQGNSA, per germline. Time point noted: patch test 2, 6 weeks after DPC sensitization. Treatment indicated: therapeutic diphenylcyclopropenone sensitization with weekly scalp DPC. This sample is part of a study of human T cells and chemical hapten exposure. Background on the study: Throughout a study of approximately 25 weeks, patients underwent weekly scalp administration of diphenylcyclopropenone doses. General study results and limits: TCRs at a frequency above 1 in 1000 stayed unchanged with DPC sensitization. Positive correlation was observed between PT1 expanded TCR counts and patch test score.

Methods used by the authors: Sample TCR counts, which ranged from 23,224 to 690,600, had a median of approximately 95,000. TCRdb analysed the RACE reads with MiXCR anew, one entry per CDR3 protein. The V and J calls were not made by the authors but by TCRdb's processing. Counted here are just over 350,000 distinct CDR3 sequences, under 6.5% occurring once; the ten biggest clones make up over 5.5%. This TCR derives from a woman under 30 with alopecia areata. Some clones in this sample may be carry-over from other donors' samples. The specimen was whole blood, collected in connection with sensitization to the hapten diphenylcyclopropenone (DPC). The chain links TRBV7-2 to TRBJ1-1, with D possibly TRBD1 on 6 matching bases. CDR3 DNA: TGTGCCAGCAAGGGGGGTAGGACGAACACTGAAGCTTTCTTT. As protein: CASKGGRTNTEAFF.